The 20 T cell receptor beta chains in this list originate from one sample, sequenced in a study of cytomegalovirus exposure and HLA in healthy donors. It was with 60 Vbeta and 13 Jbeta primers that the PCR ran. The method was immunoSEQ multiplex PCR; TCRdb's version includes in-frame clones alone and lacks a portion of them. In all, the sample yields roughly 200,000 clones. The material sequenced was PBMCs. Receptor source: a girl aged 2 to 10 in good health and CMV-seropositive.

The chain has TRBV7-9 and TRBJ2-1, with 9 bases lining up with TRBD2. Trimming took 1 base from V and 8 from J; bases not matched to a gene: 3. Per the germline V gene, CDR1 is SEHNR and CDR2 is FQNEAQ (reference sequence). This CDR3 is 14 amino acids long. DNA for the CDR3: TGTGCCAGCAGCTTAGGCCTAGCGGGGCATGAGCAGTTCTTC. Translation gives CASSLGLAGHEQFF.

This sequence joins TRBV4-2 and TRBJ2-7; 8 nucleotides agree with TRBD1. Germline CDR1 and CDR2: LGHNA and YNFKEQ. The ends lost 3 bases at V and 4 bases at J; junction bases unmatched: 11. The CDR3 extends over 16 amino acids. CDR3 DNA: TGTGCCAGCAGCCAGGCCAGGCAGGGGGCTCAGTACGAGCAGTACTTC. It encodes CASSQARQGAQYEQYF.

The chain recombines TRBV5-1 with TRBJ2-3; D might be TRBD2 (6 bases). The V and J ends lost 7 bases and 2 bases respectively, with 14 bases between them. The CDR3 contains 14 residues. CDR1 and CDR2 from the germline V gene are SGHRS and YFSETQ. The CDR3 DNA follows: TGCGCCAGCGGCGGCGGGACTTACACAGATACGCAGTATTTT. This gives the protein CASGGGTYTDTQYF. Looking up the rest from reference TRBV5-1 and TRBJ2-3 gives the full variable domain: KAGVTQTPRYLIKTRGQQVTLSCSPISGHRSVSWYQQTPGQGLQFLFEYFSETQRNKGNFPGRFSGRQFSNSRSEMNVSTLELGDSALYLCASGGGTYTDTQYFGPGTRLTVL.

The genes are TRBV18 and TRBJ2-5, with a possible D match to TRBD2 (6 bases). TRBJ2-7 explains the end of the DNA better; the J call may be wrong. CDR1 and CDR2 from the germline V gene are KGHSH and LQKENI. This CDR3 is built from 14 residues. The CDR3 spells CASSPPGLPYEQYF. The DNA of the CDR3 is TGTGCCAGCTCACCTCCGGGACTCCCCTACGAGCAGTACTTC.

CDR3 in DNA: TGTGCCAGCAGCTTGGGGACACAAGGGACAGGGGTCTACGAGCAGTACTTC. It encodes CASSLGTQGTGVYEQYF. V is TRBV7-9 and J is TRBJ2-5, with TRBD1 identical over 10 bases. The last part of the DNA fits TRBJ2-7 better; the J call may be wrong. The CDR3 is made up of 17 amino acids. The germline V gene encodes CDR1 SEHNR and CDR2 FQNEAQ (reference sequence).

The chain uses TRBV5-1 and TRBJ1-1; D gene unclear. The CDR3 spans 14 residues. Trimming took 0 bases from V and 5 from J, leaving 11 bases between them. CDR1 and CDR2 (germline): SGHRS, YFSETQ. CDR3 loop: CASSLGGRETEAFF. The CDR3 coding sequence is TGCGCCAGCAGCTTGGGGGGTAGGGAGACTGAAGCTTTCTTT.

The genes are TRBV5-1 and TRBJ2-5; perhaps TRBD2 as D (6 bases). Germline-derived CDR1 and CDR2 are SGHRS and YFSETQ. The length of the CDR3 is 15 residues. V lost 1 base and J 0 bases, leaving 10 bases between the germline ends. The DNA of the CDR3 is TGCGCCAGCAGCTTGAGGGCGGGGCACCAAGAGACCCAGTACTTC. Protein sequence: CASSLRAGHQETQYF.

Written as DNA, the CDR3 is TGTGCCAGCAGCCCCGGACTAGCATCAGATACGCAGTATTTT. Protein product: CASSPGLASDTQYF. The V and J genes are TRBV7-2 and TRBJ2-3; 8 bases map to TRBD2. The junction had 5 bases not matched to a gene; V was cut back by 5 bases and J by 4 bases. The CDR3 has 14 residues. Per the germline V gene, CDR1 is SGHTA and CDR2 is FQGNSA.

The CDR3 DNA reads TGTGCCAGCAGCCAACCCACAGGTCTCGAGCAGTACTTC. Its protein is CASSQPTGLEQYF. This chain joins TRBV4-2 and TRBJ2-7; D is possibly TRBD1 (5 bases). From germline, CDR1 is LGHNA and CDR2 YNFKEQ. With 2 bases removed from V and 6 bases from J, the gap between germline ends came to 11 bases. The CDR3 has 13 amino acids.

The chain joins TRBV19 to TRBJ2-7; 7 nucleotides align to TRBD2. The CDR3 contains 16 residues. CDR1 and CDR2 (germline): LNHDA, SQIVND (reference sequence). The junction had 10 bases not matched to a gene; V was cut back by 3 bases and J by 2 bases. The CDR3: CASSIRRASGTYEQYF. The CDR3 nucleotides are TGTGCCAGTAGTATCCGGAGGGCTAGCGGAACCTACGAGCAGTACTTC. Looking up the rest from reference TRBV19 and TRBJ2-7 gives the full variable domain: DGGITQSPKYLFRKEGQNVTLSCEQNLNHDAMYWYRQDPGQGLRLIYYSQIVNDFQKGDIAEGYSVSREKKESFPLTVTSAQKNPTAFYLCASSIRRASGTYEQYFGPGTRLTVT.

The CDR3 DNA follows: TGTGCCAGCACCCGGGACACCACAGATACGCAGTATTTT. Amino acid sequence: CASTRDTTDTQYF. The chain couples TRBV6-1 to TRBJ2-3; D possibly corresponds to TRBD1 (6 bases). The V end lost 7 bases, the J end lost 2 bases, and 10 bases lay between the germline ends. The CDR3 has 13 amino acids. Germline CDR1 reads MNHNS; CDR2 reads SASEGT.

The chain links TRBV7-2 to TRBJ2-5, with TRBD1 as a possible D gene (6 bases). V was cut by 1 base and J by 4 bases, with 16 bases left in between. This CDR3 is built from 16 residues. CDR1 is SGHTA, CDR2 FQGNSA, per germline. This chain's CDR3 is CASSLVEVAGAETQYF. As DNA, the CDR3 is TGTGCCAGCAGCTTAGTGGAGGTGGCAGGGGCAGAGACCCAGTACTTC.

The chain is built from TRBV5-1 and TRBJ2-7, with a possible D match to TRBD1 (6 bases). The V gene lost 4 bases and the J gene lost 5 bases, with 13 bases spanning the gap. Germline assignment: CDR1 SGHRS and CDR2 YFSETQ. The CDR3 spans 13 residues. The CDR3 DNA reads TGCGCCAGCAGCGTAACAGGGTTAGACGAGCAGTACTTC. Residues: CASSVTGLDEQYF.

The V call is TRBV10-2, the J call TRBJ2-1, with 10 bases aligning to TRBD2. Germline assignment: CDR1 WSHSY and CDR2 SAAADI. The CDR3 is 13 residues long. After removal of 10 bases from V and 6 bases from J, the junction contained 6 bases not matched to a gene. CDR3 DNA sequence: TGCGCCACGGGACTAGCGTCTGCCAATGAGCAGTTCTTC. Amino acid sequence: CATGLASANEQFF.

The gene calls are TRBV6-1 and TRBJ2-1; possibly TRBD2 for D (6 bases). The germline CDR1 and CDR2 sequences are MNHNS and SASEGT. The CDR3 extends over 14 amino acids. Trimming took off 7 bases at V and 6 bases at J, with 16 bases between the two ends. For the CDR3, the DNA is TGTGCCAGCACTCGGAGGGGACCACTCAATGAGCAGTTCTTC. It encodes CASTRRGPLNEQFF.

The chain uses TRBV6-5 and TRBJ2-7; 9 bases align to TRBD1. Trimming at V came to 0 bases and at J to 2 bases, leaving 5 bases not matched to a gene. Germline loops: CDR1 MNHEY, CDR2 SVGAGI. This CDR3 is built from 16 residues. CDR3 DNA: TGTGCCAGCAGTTACTCCGGACAGGGGAACCCCTACGAGCAGTACTTC. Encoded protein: CASSYSGQGNPYEQYF.

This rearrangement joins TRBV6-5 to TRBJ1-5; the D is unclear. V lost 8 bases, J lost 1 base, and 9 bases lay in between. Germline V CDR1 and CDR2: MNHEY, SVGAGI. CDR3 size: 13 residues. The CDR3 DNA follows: TGTGCCAGCTGCCCGGGGAGCAATCAGCCCCAGCATTTT. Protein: CASCPGSNQPQHF.

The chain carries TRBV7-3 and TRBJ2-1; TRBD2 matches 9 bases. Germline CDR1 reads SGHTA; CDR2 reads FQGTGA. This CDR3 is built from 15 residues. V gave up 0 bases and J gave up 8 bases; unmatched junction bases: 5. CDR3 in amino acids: CASSLTGGRADEQFF. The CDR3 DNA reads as TGTGCCAGCAGCTTAACGGGCGGGAGGGCCGATGAGCAGTTCTTC.

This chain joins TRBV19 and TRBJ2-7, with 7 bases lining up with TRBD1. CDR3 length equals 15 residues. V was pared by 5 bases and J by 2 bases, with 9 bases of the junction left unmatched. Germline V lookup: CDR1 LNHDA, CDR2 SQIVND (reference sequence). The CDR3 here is CASSVPSGQPYEQYF. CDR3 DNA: TGTGCCAGTAGTGTTCCCTCGGGACAGCCCTACGAGCAGTACTTC. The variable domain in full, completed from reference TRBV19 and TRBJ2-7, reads DGGITQSPKYLFRKEGQNVTLSCEQNLNHDAMYWYRQDPGQGLRLIYYSQIVNDFQKGDIAEGYSVSREKKESFPLTVTSAQKNPTAFYLCASSVPSGQPYEQYFGPGTRLTVT.

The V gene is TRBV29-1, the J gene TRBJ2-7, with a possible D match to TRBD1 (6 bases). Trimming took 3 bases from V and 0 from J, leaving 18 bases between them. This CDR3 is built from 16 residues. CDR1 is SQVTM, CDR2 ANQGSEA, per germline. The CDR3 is CSVETAGQGYSYEQYF. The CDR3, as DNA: TGCAGCGTTGAGACTGCGGGTCAGGGGTACTCCTACGAGCAGTACTTC.